The rows below give T cell receptor beta chains drawn from one sample of a study of cytomegalovirus exposure and HLA in healthy donors. This table comes from immunoSEQ multiplex PCR, and its TCRdb copy is limited to in-frame clones, with some not included. Of some 150,000 clones in the sample, about 80% were seen once. Input material: PBMCs. These receptors all come from a man in his forties in good health and CMV-seropositive. Both conserved end residues are part of each CDR3. A D gene is named only where the DNA matches it firmly. Where a row states a size, it is once, few, many or the class of an expanded clone; other rows omit it.

j_call | d_call | v_call | clone_size | cdr3_nt | cdr3_aa
TRBJ2-1 | - | TRBV2 | - | TGTGCCAGCAGCGCCTCACCGGGAGTATACAATGAGCAGTTCTTC | CASSASPGVYNEQFF
TRBJ2-5 | TRBD1 | TRBV6-6 | - | TGTGCCAGCCGACCCCTTGCGGACAGGGGATTGAAGACCCAGTACTTC | CASRPLADRGLKTQYF
TRBJ2-7 | - | TRBV5-4 | few | TGTGCCAGCAGCTTTGGGGCTCGCTACGAGCAGTACTTC | CASSFGARYEQYF
TRBJ2-2 | - | TRBV7-3 | few | TGTGCCAGCACCACAGGGCTCAACACCGGGGAGCTGTTTTTT | CASTTGLNTGELFF
TRBJ2-3 | TRBD1 | TRBV4-1 | - | TGCGCCAGCAGCCAAGATAGGGGGACAGGGGCCCCAGATACGCAGTATTTT | CASSQDRGTGAPDTQYF
TRBJ1-5 | TRBD1 | TRBV28 | - | TGTGCCAGCACCAGGACAGGCTTTAGCAATCAGCCCCAGCATTTT | CASTRTGFSNQPQHF
TRBJ1-1 | - | TRBV6-1 | - | TGTGCCAGCAGTGAACTCGCAGGGGCGGCCCCGGGAGCTTTCTTT | CASSELAGAAPGAFF
TRBJ2-7 | TRBD1 | TRBV9 | - | TGTGCCAGCAGCCCTAGGACAGGGGTGGGCTACGAGCAGTACTTC | CASSPRTGVGYEQYF
TRBJ2-7 | - | TRBV21-1 | - | TGTGCCAGCAGAGGACAGGGGACCAACGAGCAGTACTTC | CASRGQGTNEQYF
TRBJ2-5 | TRBD2 | TRBV5-1 | - | TGCGCCAGCAGCTCTAGCGGAGAAGAGACCCAGTACTTC | CASSSSGEETQYF
TRBJ2-3 | TRBD2 | TRBV23-1 | few | TGCGCCAGCAGTCAGGGGAGGGAATCTAGCACAGATACGCAGTATTTT | CASSQGRESSTDTQYF
TRBJ2-2 | TRBD1 | TRBV9 | - | TGTGCCAGCAGCGTAGGTCTTTCAGGGACAGGGTATATCGGGGAGCTGTTTTTT | CASSVGLSGTGYIGELFF
TRBJ2-2 | - | TRBV7-9 | - | TGTGCCAGCAGCTTCTTCAGGGGACACACCGGGGAGCTGTTTTTT | CASSFFRGHTGELFF
TRBJ2-3 | TRBD2 | TRBV6-5 | - | TGTGCCAGCAGATACACCGGGACTAGCGGGACAGATACGCAGTATTTT | CASRYTGTSGTDTQYF
TRBJ1-1 | TRBD1 | TRBV18 | few | TGTGCCAGCTCACCAGAAGGACAGGCCACTGAAGCTTTCTTT | CASSPEGQATEAFF
TRBJ2-5 | TRBD2 | TRBV6-5 | - | TGTGCCAGCACCCGAGCGGGAGCTGAGGGGGAGACCCAGTACTTC | CASTRAGAEGETQYF
TRBJ2-1 | - | TRBV5-4 | - | TGTGCCAGCACAAGCGACCACGGAGCCAATGAGCAGTTCTTC | CASTSDHGANEQFF
TRBJ2-2 | TRBD1 | TRBV9 | - | TGTGCCAGCAGCACTCCTAGGAGGGGACAGGGAACCGGGGAGCTGTTTTTT | CASSTPRRGQGTGELFF
TRBJ2-5 | - | TRBV7-9 | - | TGTGCCAGCAGCCCCGGATGGGGGACTGGGCAAGAGACCCAGTACTTC | CASSPGWGTGQETQYF
TRBJ2-7 | TRBD2 | TRBV6-6 | - | TGTGCCAGCAGTTTTGGACTAGCGGTCCTCTACGAGCAGTACTTC | CASSFGLAVLYEQYF
TRBJ2-1 | TRBD1 | TRBV11-2 | - | TGTGCCAGCGGGACAGCGAACTACAATGAGCAGTTCTTC | CASGTANYNEQFF
TRBJ2-2 | - | TRBV11-2 | - | TGTGCCAGCAGCTTACAGGGGCTAAACACCGGGGAGCTGTTTTTT | CASSLQGLNTGELFF
TRBJ2-2 | - | TRBV10-3 | - | TGTGCCATCCGAGCCGGGCCGGGGATTGCCGGGGAGCTGTTTTTT | CAIRAGPGIAGELFF
TRBJ1-5 | - | TRBV6-5 | - | TGTGCCAGCACCCTAGACTGGAGGCAGCCCCAGCATTTT | CASTLDWRQPQHF
TRBJ2-2 | - | TRBV5-1 | - | TGCGCCAGCAGCGTGAGCGGGAACACCGGGGAGCTGTTTTTT | CASSVSGNTGELFF
TRBJ2-6 | TRBD2 | TRBV19 | - | TGTGCCTCAAGCCCTCTAGCGGGAGTACGTGGGGCCAACGTCCTGACTTTC | CASSPLAGVRGANVLTF